This T cell receptor beta chain was sequenced during a study of T cell repertoires in cytomegalovirus infection. Study-level background: In public TCR beta signatures, there were indications of both CMV infection and matching HLA type.

The CDR3 extends over 12 amino acids. Germline lookup yields CDR1 SNHLY and CDR2 FYNNEI. V lost 6 bases and J 6 bases, leaving 12 bases between the germline ends. To note about this clonotype: Its target is not known.

Whole-study findings and limits: HLA-C-restricted, CMV-specific TCR beta clonotypes were dominant ex vivo. The cumulative frequency of public TCR beta families identified carriers of CMV plus the relevant HLA.

TCRdb re-called the reads with MiXCR, one entry per CDR3 protein. The data hold around 350,000 distinct CDR3 sequences, with about a sixth observed a single time. Sequencing used PBMCs. The origin of this receptor is a human donor in good health (CMV status not recorded). Some clones in this sample may be carry-over from other donors' samples. V and J are TRBV2 and TRBJ2-7; perhaps TRBD1 as D (6 bases). CDR3 in amino acids: CASRGTWGEQYF. As DNA, the CDR3 is TGTGCCAGCAGAGGGACATGGGGCGAGCAGTACTTC. The variable domain in full, with the rest retrieved from reference TRBV2 and TRBJ2-7, is EPEVTQTPSHQVTQMGQEVILRCVPISNHLYFYWYRQILGQKVEFLVSFYNNEISEKSEIFDDQFSVERPDGSNFTLKIRSTKLEDSAMYFCASRGTWGEQYFGPGTRLTVT.